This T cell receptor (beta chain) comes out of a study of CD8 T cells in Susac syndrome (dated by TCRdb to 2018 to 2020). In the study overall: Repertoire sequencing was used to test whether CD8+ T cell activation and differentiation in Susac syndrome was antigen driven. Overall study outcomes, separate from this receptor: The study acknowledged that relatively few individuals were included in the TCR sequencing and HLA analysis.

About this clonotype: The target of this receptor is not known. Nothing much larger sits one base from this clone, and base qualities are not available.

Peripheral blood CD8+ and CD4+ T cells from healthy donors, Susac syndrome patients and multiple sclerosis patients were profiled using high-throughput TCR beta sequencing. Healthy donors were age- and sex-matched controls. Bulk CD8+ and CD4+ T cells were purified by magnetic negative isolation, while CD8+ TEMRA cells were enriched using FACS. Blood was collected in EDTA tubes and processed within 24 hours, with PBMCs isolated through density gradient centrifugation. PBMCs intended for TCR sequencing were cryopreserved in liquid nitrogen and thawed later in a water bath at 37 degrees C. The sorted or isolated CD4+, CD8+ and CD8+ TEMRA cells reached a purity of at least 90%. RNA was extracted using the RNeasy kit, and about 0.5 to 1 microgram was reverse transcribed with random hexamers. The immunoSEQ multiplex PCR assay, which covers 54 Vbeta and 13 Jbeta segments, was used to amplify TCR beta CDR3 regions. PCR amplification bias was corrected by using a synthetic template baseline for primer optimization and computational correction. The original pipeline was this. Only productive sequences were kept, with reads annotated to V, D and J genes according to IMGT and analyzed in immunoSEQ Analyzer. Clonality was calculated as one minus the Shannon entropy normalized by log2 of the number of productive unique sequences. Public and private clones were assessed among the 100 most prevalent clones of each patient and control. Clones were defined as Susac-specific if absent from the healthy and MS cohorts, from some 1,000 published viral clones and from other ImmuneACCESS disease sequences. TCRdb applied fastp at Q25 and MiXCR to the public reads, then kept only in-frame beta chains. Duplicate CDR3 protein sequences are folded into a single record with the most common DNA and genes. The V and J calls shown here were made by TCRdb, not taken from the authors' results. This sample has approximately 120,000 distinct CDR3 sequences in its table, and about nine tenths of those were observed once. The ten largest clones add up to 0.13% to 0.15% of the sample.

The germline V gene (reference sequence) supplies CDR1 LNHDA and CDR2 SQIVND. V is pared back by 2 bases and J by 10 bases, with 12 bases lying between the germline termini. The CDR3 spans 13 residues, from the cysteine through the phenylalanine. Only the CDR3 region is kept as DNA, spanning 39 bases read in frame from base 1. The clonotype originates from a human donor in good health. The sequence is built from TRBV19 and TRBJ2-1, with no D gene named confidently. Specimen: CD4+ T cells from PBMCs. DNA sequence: TGTGCCAGTAGTATACGAAGCGCCAGAGAGCAGTTCTTC. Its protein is CASSIRSAREQFF.